The next 5 T cell receptor beta chains were all read from a single sample in a study of shared clonotypes between healthy human individuals. Naive CD8 isolation took CD45RO-negative cells positively selected for CCR7 and excluded terminally differentiated effector memory CD45RA+ cells. Using immunoSEQ multiplex PCR, the repertoire was profiled, and TCRdb retains in-frame clones only, with some absent. The sample includes more than 2 million clones, just under 95% of them seen just once. The sequenced sample consisted of naive CD8+ T cells sorted from blood. Source of these receptors: a man between 18 and 29 years old in good health.

This clone was counted once. This chain links TRBV7-9 with TRBJ2-5; 8 bases are shared with TRBD1. V gave up 4 bases and J gave up 1 base; unmatched junction bases: 2. The CDR3 contains 14 residues. CDR1 SEHNR and CDR2 FQNEAQ come from the germline V gene (reference sequence). In DNA form, the CDR3 reads TGTGCCAGCAGCTCGACAGGGGTCCAAGAGACCCAGTACTTC. Encoded protein: CASSSTGVQETQYF. The full variable domain, in which reference TRBV7-9 and TRBJ2-5 provide the parts outside the CDR3, is DTGVSQNPRHKITKRGQNVTFRCDPISEHNRLYWYRQTLGQGPEFLTYFQNEAQLEKSRLLSDRFSAERPKGSFSTLEIQRTEQGDSAMYLCASSSTGVQETQYFGPGTRLLVL.

J is TRBJ2-2 and V is TRBV28, with TRBD2 matching 9 bases. CDR1 is MDHEN, CDR2 SYDVKM, per germline. There are 17 residues in the CDR3. Losses at the gene ends were 5 bases for V and 4 bases for J; bases not matched to a gene: 11. CDR3 coding DNA: TGTGCCAGCAGTCCGACCGGGAGCGGGGGGCTCACCGGGGAGCTGTTTTTT. Amino acids: CASSPTGSGGLTGELFF.

This chain connects TRBV2 to TRBJ2-3; D possibly corresponds to TRBD1 (6 bases). The V and J ends lost 7 bases and 0 bases respectively, with 14 bases between them. This CDR3 is built from 15 residues. Looked up from germline, CDR1 is SNHLY and CDR2 is FYNNEI. Here the CDR3 reads CASTEGVTSTDTQYF. DNA of the CDR3: TGTGCCAGCACAGAGGGGGTTACTAGCACAGATACGCAGTATTTT.

The chain has TRBV19 and TRBJ1-2; no clear D. The germline V gene encodes CDR1 LNHDA and CDR2 SQIVND (reference sequence). V shed 7 bases and J shed 4 bases, with 16 bases lying between them. The CDR3 consists of 14 residues. Here the CDR3 DNA reads TGTGCCAGTACGGTGGCAACGACGTTCTATGGCTACACCTTC. This codes for CASTVATTFYGYTF.

The chain has TRBV11-2 and TRBJ2-3; a possible D gene is TRBD1 (6 bases). The V end lost 2 bases, the J end lost 7 bases, and 13 bases lay between the germline ends. The CDR3 totals 14 residues. Germline V gives CDR1 SGHAT, CDR2 FQNNGV. The CDR3 DNA sequence: TGTGCCAGCAGCTTAACGCAGGGGTGGAATACGCAGTATTTT. Its translation: CASSLTQGWNTQYF. Variable domain in full (rest from reference TRBV11-2 and TRBJ2-3): EAGVAQSPRYKIIEKRQSVAFWCNPISGHATLYWYQQILGQGPKLLIQFQNNGVVDDSQLPKDRFSAERLKGVDSTLKIQPAKLEDSAVYLCASSLTQGWNTQYFGPGTRLTVL.